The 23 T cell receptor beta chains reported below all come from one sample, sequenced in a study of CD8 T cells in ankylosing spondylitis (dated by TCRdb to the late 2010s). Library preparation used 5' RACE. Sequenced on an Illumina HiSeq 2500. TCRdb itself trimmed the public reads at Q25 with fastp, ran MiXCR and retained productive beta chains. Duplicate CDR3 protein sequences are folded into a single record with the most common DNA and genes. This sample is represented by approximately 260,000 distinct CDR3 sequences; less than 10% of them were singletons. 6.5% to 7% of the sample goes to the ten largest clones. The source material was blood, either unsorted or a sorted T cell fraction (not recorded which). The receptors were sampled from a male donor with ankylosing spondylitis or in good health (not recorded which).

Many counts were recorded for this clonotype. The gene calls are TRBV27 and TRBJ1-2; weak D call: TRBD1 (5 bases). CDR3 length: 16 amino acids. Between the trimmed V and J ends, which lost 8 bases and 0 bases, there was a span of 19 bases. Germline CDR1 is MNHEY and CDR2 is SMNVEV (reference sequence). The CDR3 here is CASGGRWDAANYGYTF. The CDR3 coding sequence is TGTGCCAGCGGGGGACGATGGGATGCAGCTAACTATGGCTACACCTTC.

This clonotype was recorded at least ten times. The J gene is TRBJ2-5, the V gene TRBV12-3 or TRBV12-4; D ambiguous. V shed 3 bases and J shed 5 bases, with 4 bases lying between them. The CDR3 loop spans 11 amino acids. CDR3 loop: CASSLTETQYF. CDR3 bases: TGTGCCAGCAGTTTGACGGAGACCCAGTACTTC.

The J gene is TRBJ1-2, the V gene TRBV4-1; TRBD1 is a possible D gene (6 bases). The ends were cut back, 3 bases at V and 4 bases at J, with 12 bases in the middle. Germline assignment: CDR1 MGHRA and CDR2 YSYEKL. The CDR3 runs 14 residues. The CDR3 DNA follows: TGCGCCAGCAGCCAGAGACAGGAGGTCTATGGCTACACCTTC. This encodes CASSQRQEVYGYTF.

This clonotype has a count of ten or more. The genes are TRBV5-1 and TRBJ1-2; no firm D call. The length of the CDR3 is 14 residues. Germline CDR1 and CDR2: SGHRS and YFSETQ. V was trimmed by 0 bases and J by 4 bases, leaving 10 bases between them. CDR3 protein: CASSLDPAGYGYTF. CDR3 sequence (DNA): TGCGCCAGCAGCTTGGATCCAGCGGGCTATGGCTACACCTTC.

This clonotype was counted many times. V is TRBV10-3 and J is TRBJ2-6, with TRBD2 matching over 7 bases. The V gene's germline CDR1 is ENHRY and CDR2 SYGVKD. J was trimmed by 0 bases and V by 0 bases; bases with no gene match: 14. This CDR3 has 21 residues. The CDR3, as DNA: TGTGCCATCAGTGAGTCGACTCGGGGAGGGCCCCCCTCCTCTGGGGCCAACGTCCTGACTTTC. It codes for CAISESTRGGPPSSGANVLTF.

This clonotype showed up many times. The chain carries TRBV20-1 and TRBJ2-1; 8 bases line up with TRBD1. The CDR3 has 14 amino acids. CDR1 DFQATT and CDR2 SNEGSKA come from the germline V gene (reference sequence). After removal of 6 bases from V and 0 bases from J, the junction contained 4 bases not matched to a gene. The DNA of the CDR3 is TGCAGTGCGAGTACAGGGGGCTCCTACAATGAGCAGTTCTTC. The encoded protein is CSASTGGSYNEQFF.

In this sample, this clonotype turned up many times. CDR3 loop: CSAQTGTESYNEQFF. CDR3 in DNA: TGCAGTGCCCAGACCGGGACAGAATCCTACAATGAGCAGTTCTTC. The gene calls are TRBV20-1 and TRBJ2-1; TRBD1 matches 7 bases. The CDR3 covers 15 residues. With V trimmed by 6 bases and J by 1 base, 9 bases remained unmatched. In germline, CDR1 is DFQATT, CDR2 SNEGSKA (reference sequence).

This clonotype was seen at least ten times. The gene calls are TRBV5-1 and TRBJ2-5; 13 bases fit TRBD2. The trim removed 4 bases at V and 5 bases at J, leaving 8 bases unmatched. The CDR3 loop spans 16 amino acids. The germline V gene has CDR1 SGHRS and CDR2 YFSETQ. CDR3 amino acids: CASSPRLAGGLETQYF. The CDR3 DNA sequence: TGCGCCAGCAGCCCTCGACTAGCGGGAGGTTTGGAGACCCAGTACTTC. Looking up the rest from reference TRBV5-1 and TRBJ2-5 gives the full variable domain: KAGVTQTPRYLIKTRGQQVTLSCSPISGHRSVSWYQQTPGQGLQFLFEYFSETQRNKGNFPGRFSGRQFSNSRSEMNVSTLELGDSALYLCASSPRLAGGLETQYFGPGTRLLVL.

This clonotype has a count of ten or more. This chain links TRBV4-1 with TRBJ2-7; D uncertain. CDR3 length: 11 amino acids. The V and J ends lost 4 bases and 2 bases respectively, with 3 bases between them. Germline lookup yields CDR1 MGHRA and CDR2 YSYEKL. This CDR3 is CASSRPYEQYF. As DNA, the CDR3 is TGCGCCAGCAGCCGTCCCTACGAGCAGTACTTC.

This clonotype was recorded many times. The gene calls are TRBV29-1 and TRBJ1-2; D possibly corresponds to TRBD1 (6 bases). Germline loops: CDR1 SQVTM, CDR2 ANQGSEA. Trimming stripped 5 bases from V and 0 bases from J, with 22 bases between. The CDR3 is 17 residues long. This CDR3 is CSVNGQTGTTANYGYTF. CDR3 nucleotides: TGCAGCGTTAACGGACAGACAGGTACAACTGCTAACTATGGCTACACCTTC. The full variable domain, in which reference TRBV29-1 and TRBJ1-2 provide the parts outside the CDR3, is SAVISQKPSRDICQRGTSLTIQCQVDSQVTMMFWYRQQPGQSLTLIATANQGSEATYESGFVIDKFPISRPNLTFSTLTVSNMSPEDSSIYLCSVNGQTGTTANYGYTFGSGTRLTVV.

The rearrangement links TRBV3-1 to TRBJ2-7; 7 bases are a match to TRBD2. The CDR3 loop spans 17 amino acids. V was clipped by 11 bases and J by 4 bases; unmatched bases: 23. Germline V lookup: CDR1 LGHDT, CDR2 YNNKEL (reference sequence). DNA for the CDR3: TGTGCCTGCTGCCAAGACCCGGGAGCGGGATATGGATACGAGCAGTACTTC. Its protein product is CACCQDPGAGYGYEQYF.

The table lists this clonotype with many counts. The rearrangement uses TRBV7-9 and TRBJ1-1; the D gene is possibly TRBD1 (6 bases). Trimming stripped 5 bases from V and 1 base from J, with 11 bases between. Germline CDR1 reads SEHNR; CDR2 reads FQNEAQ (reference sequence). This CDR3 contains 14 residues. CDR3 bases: TGTGCCAGCAGCCCGGGGGGCTGGAACACTGAAGCTTTCTTT. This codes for CASSPGGWNTEAFF.

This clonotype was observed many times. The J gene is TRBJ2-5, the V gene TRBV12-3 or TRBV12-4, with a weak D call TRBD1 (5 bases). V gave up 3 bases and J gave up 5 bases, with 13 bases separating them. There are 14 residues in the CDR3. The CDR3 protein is CASSLIGAWETQYF. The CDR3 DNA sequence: TGTGCCAGCAGTTTGATAGGGGCATGGGAGACCCAGTACTTC.

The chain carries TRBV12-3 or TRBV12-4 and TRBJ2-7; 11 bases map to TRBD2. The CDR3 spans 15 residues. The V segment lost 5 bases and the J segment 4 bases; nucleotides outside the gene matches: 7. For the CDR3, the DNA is TGTGCCAGCAGTCCAGGGACTAGCGGCTTTTACGAGCAGTACTTC. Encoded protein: CASSPGTSGFYEQYF.

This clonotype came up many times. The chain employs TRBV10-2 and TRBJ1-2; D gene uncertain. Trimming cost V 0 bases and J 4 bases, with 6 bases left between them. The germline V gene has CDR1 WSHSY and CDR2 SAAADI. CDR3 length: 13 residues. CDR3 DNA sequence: TGCGCCAGCAGTGAGTCCTCGACCTATGGCTACACCTTC. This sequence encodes CASSESSTYGYTF.

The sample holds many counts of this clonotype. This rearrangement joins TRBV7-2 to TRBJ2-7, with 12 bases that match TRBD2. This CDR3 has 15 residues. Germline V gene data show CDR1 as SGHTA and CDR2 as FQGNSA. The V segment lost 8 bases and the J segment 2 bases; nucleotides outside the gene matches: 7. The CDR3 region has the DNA TGTGCCAGCTCCCCTAGCGGGGGGGTTACCTACGAGCAGTACTTC. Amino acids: CASSPSGGVTYEQYF.

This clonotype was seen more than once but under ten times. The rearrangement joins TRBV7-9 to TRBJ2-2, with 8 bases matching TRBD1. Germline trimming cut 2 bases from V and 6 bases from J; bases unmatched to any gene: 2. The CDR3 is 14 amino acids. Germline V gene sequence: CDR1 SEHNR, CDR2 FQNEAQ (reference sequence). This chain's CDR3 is CASSLNRGSGELFF. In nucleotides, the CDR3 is TGTGCCAGCAGCTTAAACAGGGGGTCCGGGGAGCTGTTTTTT.

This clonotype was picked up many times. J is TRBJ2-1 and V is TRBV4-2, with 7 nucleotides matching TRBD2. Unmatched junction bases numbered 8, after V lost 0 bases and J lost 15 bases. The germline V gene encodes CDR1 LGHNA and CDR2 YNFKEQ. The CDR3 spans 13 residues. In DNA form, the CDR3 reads TGTGCCAGCAGCCAAGATCTGGGGGGGAATACGTTCTTC. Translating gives CASSQDLGGNTFF.

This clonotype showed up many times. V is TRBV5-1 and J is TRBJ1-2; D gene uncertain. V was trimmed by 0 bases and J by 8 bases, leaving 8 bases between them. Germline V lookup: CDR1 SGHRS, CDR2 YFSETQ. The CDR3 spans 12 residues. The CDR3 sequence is CASSLASEGYTF. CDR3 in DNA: TGCGCCAGCAGCTTGGCGTCGGAGGGCTACACCTTC.

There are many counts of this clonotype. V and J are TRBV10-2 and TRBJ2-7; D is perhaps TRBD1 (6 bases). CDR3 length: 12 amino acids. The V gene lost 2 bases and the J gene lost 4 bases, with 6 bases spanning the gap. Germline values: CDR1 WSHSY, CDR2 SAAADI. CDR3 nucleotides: TGCGCCAGCAGTGAGACAGGGTACGAGCAGTACTTC. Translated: CASSETGYEQYF.

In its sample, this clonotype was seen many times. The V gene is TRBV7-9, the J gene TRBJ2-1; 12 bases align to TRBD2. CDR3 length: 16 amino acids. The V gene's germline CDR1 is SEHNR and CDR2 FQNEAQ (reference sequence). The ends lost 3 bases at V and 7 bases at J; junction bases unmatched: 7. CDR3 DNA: TGTGCCAGCAGCTTTCGACTAGCGGGAGTAGGAAATGAGCAGTTCTTC. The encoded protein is CASSFRLAGVGNEQFF.

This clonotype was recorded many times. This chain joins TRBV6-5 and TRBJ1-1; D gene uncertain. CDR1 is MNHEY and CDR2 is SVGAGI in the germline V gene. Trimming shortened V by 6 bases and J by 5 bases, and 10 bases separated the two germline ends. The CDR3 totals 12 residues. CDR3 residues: CASRRTRTEAFF. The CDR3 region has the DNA TGTGCCAGCAGAAGGACGCGGACTGAAGCTTTCTTT.

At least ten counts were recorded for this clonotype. The CDR3 nucleotides read TGTGCCTGGAGTCGACAGGGGATGGAGACCCAGTACTTC. Protein sequence: CAWSRQGMETQYF. This rearrangement joins TRBV30 to TRBJ2-5, with 8 bases fitting TRBD1. Germline assignment: CDR1 GTSNPN and CDR2 SVGIG (reference sequence). The CDR3 runs 13 residues. After removal of 2 bases from V and 5 bases from J, the junction contained 4 bases not matched to a gene.